The 9 T cell receptor beta chains below come from one sample, sequenced in a study of OX40 agonist ivuxolimab in advanced cancers. The data were produced by immunoSEQ multiplex PCR, yet TCRdb's version contains in-frame clones alone and is incomplete. The data contain around 69,000 clones, approximately 86% of them singletons. The sequencing used CD4+ or CD8+ T cells sorted from blood, collected in a trial of the OX40 agonist ivuxolimab. Receptors originate from an adult with an advanced solid tumor such as melanoma, head and neck, liver or kidney cancer.

The genes are TRBV2 and TRBJ1-2; D perhaps matches TRBD1 (6 bases). The V end was cut by 1 base, the J end by 2 bases, with 11 bases between. The CDR3 sequence is 15 residues long. Germline-derived CDR1 and CDR2 are SNHLY and FYNNEI. The chain's CDR3 is CASSEEGESNYGYTF. The CDR3 nucleotides are TGTGCCAGCAGTGAAGAGGGGGAATCCAACTATGGCTACACCTTC. The whole variable domain, filled in from reference TRBV2 and TRBJ1-2, reads EPEVTQTPSHQVTQMGQEVILRCVPISNHLYFYWYRQILGQKVEFLVSFYNNEISEKSEIFDDQFSVERPDGSNFTLKIRSTKLEDSAMYFCASSEEGESNYGYTFGSGTRLTVV.

The rearrangement uses TRBV30 and TRBJ1-5, with D hard to call. CDR3 length: 15 residues. V was cut by 0 bases and J by 4 bases, with 13 bases left in between. The V gene's germline CDR1 is GTSNPN and CDR2 SVGIG (reference sequence). CDR3 sequence reads: CAWSVSRQPNQPQHF. The CDR3 bases are TGTGCCTGGAGTGTATCCCGTCAGCCTAATCAGCCCCAGCATTTT.

This chain joins TRBV9 and TRBJ2-2; D may be TRBD1 or TRBD2 (5 bases each). The CDR3 is 15 residues long. V lost 4 bases to trimming and J lost 3 bases, with 13 bases between them. Germline V gene lookup returns CDR1 SGDLS and CDR2 YYNGEE. The CDR3 bases are TGTGCCAGCAGCTCCCGGGACGGGGACACCGGGGAGCTGTTTTTT. Its translation is CASSSRDGDTGELFF.

V usage is TRBV11-2 and J usage is TRBJ1-1; 7 bases match TRBD1. Per germline, CDR1 SGHAT and CDR2 FQNNGV. V lost 6 bases, J lost 2 bases, and 12 bases stayed unmatched. The CDR3 contains 16 residues. CDR3 sequence reads: CASSLVMGQPNTEAFF. The DNA of the CDR3 is TGTGCCAGCAGTCTTGTGATGGGACAGCCTAACACTGAAGCTTTCTTT.

The V gene is TRBV25-1, the J gene TRBJ2-7; D remains unclear. The V end was cut by 4 bases, the J end by 0 bases, with 1 base between. There are 11 residues in the CDR3. Germline V gene data show CDR1 as MGHDK and CDR2 as SYGVNS. In DNA form, the CDR3 reads TGTGCCAGCAGTGTCTCCTACGAGCAGTACTTC. Translation: CASSVSYEQYF.

The chain has TRBV5-1 and TRBJ2-5, with D possibly TRBD2 on 5 matching bases. The CDR3 runs 12 residues. Germline CDR1 SGHRS, CDR2 YFSETQ. V lost 4 bases to trimming and J lost 5 bases, with 9 bases between them. CDR3 region: CASSLEDETQYF. CDR3 nucleotide sequence: TGCGCCAGCAGCCTGGAGGACGAGACCCAGTACTTC.

The V and J genes are TRBV19 and TRBJ1-6; D not resolved. V was pared by 3 bases and J by 7 bases, with 4 bases between. The CDR3 has 12 amino acids. Per germline, CDR1 LNHDA and CDR2 SQIVND (reference sequence). The chain's CDR3 is CASSMGNSPLHF. DNA of the CDR3: TGTGCCAGTAGTATGGGGAATTCACCCCTCCACTTT.

V gene TRBV19 combines with J gene TRBJ2-2, with TRBD2 identical over 8 bases. Germline V CDR1 and CDR2: LNHDA, SQIVND (reference sequence). This CDR3 has 15 amino acids. The V segment lost 7 bases and the J segment 0 bases; nucleotides outside the gene matches: 4. For the CDR3, the DNA is TGTGCCAGTAAGAGCGGGGGCTCGAACACCGGGGAGCTGTTTTTT. Residues: CASKSGGSNTGELFF.

This clone was found a few times. The chain employs TRBV18 and TRBJ2-3; D is unresolved. With 6 bases removed from V and 0 bases from J, the gap between germline ends came to 10 bases. Per germline, CDR1 KGHSH and CDR2 LQKENI. The CDR3 runs 14 residues. This CDR3 reads CASSPSLSTDTQYF. CDR3 nucleotides: TGTGCCAGCTCTCCCTCCCTCAGCACAGATACGCAGTATTTT.